The source of this T cell receptor (beta chain) is a study of human T cells and chemical hapten exposure. Study information: Small differences in pooled library volume mainly drove the variation in TCR yields per sample. Study conclusions and caveats: With DPC sensitization, TCRs exceeding 1 in 1000 frequency showed no change.

The germline gives CDR1 SGHTA, CDR2 FQGNSA. There are 15 residues in the CDR3. Trimming stripped 1 base from V and 7 bases from J, with 15 bases between. Individual cDNA molecules in this library carried unique molecular identifiers. In the original workflow: Sample TCR counts, which ranged from roughly 23,224 to 750,000, had a median of 95,638. TCRdb fed the RACE reads into MiXCR, producing one record per CDR3 protein. Clone size and V and J calls follow TCRdb, not the original study. Found here are fewer than 85,000 distinct CDR3 sequences, around 9.3% of them singletons; the top ten hold approximately 1.5%. Time point given: healthy volunteer bleed at 6 weeks. Total RNA extraction was carried out from unfractionated whole blood. Concerning this clonotype itself: The antigen remains undetermined.

Sequences were obtained from whole blood. The gene calls are TRBV7-2 and TRBJ2-3, with a weak D call TRBD1 (5 bases). The TCR was taken from a female donor in good health. Some clones in this sample may be carry-over from other donors' samples. The CDR3 nucleotides are TGTGCCAGCAGCTTAGGTGGGCAGGGTAGTTATACGCAGTATTTT. It translates to CASSLGGQGSYTQYF.